One TCR beta chain is described in this entry. The antigen remains undetermined. This record belongs to a study of CD8 T cells in Susac syndrome. Study background: At the time their blood was drawn, patients with Susac syndrome were either therapy-naive, on corticosteroids (with some of them also receiving intravenous immunoglobulin), or on intravenous immunoglobulin alone. Findings of the study overall: The CD4+ T cell repertoires of Susac syndrome were found to show no clonal expansion.

The study sequenced TCR beta in blood CD8+ and CD4+ T cells. The ends were cut back, 1 base at V and 8 bases at J, with 3 bases in the middle. This CDR3 has 11 residues. Per the germline V gene, CDR1 is MGHDK and CDR2 is SYGVNS. An amount of RNA that ranged from about 0.45 to 1 ug was reverse transcribed with random hexamers. TCR beta CDR3 was amplified by immunoSEQ multiplex PCR. This amplification extended across 54 Vbeta and 13 Jbeta segments. MiXCR was run by TCRdb on the immunoSEQ multiplex PCR reads, yielding one entry per CDR3 protein. Of about 140,000 distinct CDR3 sequences listed, about 95% are singletons.

This TCR derives from a human donor with Susac syndrome. Source material: CD4+ T cells from PBMCs. The chain uses TRBV25-1 and TRBJ2-1; D is undetermined. The CDR3 DNA follows: TGTGCCAGCAGTGAATTTGATGAGCAGTTCTTC. It translates to CASSEFDEQFF.